This record covers a single T cell receptor beta chain. Antigen: not known. From germline, CDR1 is SGHNT and CDR2 YYREEE (reference sequence). V was trimmed by 5 bases and J by 0 bases, leaving 14 bases between them. This CDR3 has 15 amino acids. The source of the sample is a study of T cells after yellow fever vaccination. Study-level findings and limits: Clones that expanded after primary vaccination mostly reappeared after the booster (over 95% CD4, 75% to 90% CD8). On re-exposure, the response was weaker but peaked faster, at day 5 versus 15. Clonotypes shared by both compartments, CD4 and CD8, made up a small share.

They built TCR cDNA with 5'RACE template switching, a step that put in a universal primer site and UMIs. TCRdb fed the 5' RACE reads into MiXCR, producing one record per CDR3 protein. Of 300,000 to 400,000 distinct CDR3 sequences listed, approximately 8% are singletons. This receptor was obtained from a man aged 18-30 years who received the YFV17D yellow fever vaccine. J is TRBJ1-2 and V is TRBV5-4; D is unclear. The specimen comprised PBMCs, sampled around 45 days after the first yellow fever vaccination. CDR3 region: CASSPWTGANYGYTF. CDR3 coding DNA: TGTGCCAGCAGTCCTTGGACGGGAGCTAACTATGGCTACACCTTC.